A single sample is the source of the 28 T cell receptor beta chains below, sequenced in a study of blood T cell repertoires in COVID-19. TCRdb's table, derived via immunoSEQ multiplex PCR, lists solely in-frame clones and lacks some. The data show 250,000 to 300,000 clones, approximately 91% seen once. The sample was peripheral blood. The receptors originated from a woman aged 25 to 39 with acute or convalescent COVID-19.

The rearrangement uses TRBV6-5 and TRBJ2-7, with D maybe TRBD2 (6 bases). The germline V gene encodes CDR1 MNHEY and CDR2 SVGAGI. V was clipped by 6 bases and J by 6 bases, with 15 bases between them. The CDR3 spans 13 residues. This CDR3 reads CASRALGGLEQYF. In DNA form, the CDR3 reads TGTGCCAGCAGGGCCCTAGGAGGGCTCGAGCAGTACTTC.

V is TRBV4-2 and J is TRBJ2-1, with TRBD1 as a possible D gene (7 bases). Germline assignment: CDR1 LGHNA and CDR2 YNFKEQ. The V and J ends lost 0 bases and 4 bases respectively, with 10 bases between them. The CDR3 sequence is 15 residues long. The CDR3 spells CASSQDQGGYNEQFF. The CDR3 DNA reads as TGTGCCAGCAGCCAAGACCAGGGGGGTTACAATGAGCAGTTCTTC.

CDR3 residues: CASSRGLAGEETQYF. The CDR3 region has the DNA TGTGCCAGCAGCCGAGGACTAGCGGGAGAAGAGACCCAGTACTTC. The chain couples TRBV11-3 to TRBJ2-5, with 13 bases lining up with TRBD2. J was trimmed by 3 bases and V by 5 bases; bases with no gene match: 3. This CDR3 is built from 15 residues. Germline V gene sequence: CDR1 SGHNT, CDR2 YENEEA.

A few counts support this clone. The V call is TRBV27, the J call TRBJ2-1; 11 nucleotides line up with TRBD2. Germline CDR1 MNHEY, CDR2 SMNVEV (reference sequence). This CDR3 has 16 residues. The V segment lost 6 bases and the J segment 4 bases; nucleotides outside the gene matches: 8. The CDR3 DNA sequence: TGTGCCAGCAGACTGGGACTAGCGGACTTATACAATGAGCAGTTCTTC. Encoded protein: CASRLGLADLYNEQFF.

CDR3 sequence: CASSYGNRFTDTQYF. In nucleotides, the CDR3 is TGTGCCAGCAGTTACGGCAACAGGTTCACAGATACGCAGTATTTT. This chain links TRBV6-5 with TRBJ2-3; maybe TRBD1 (5 bases). CDR1 and CDR2 from the germline V gene are MNHEY and SVGAGI. This CDR3 has 15 amino acids. With 2 bases removed from V and 2 bases from J, the gap between germline ends came to 11 bases.

CDR3 in amino acids: CASSLAAIGSGRAAEQYF. The CDR3 bases are TGCGCCAGCAGCTTGGCCGCGATTGGTAGCGGGAGGGCCGCCGAGCAGTACTTC. V gene TRBV5-1 combines with J gene TRBJ2-7, with 11 bases identical to TRBD2. CDR1 and CDR2 (germline): SGHRS, YFSETQ. V lost 0 bases and J lost 6; bases outside the gene matches: 14. The CDR3 runs 18 residues. Full variable domain (missing parts from reference TRBV5-1 and TRBJ2-7): KAGVTQTPRYLIKTRGQQVTLSCSPISGHRSVSWYQQTPGQGLQFLFEYFSETQRNKGNFPGRFSGRQFSNSRSEMNVSTLELGDSALYLCASSLAAIGSGRAAEQYFGPGTRLTVT.

This clone was seen more than once but under ten times. The chain combines TRBV29-1 with TRBJ2-5; 9 bases are shared with TRBD1. From germline, CDR1 is SQVTM and CDR2 ANQGSEA. J gave up 5 bases and V 7 bases, and 5 bases lay outside the gene matches. The CDR3 length is 12 residues. The CDR3 DNA follows: TGCAGCGGGACAGGGGTAGGGGAGACCCAGTACTTC. Translating it yields CSGTGVGETQYF. Variable domain in full (rest from reference TRBV29-1 and TRBJ2-5): SAVISQKPSRDICQRGTSLTIQCQVDSQVTMMFWYRQQPGQSLTLIATANQGSEATYESGFVIDKFPISRPNLTFSTLTVSNMSPEDSSIYLCSGTGVGETQYFGPGTRLLVL.

This chain connects TRBV12-3 or TRBV12-4 to TRBJ2-3; D is ambiguous. The CDR3 extends over 13 amino acids. Deletions cut 0 bases from V and 3 bases from J, with 4 bases between. Here the CDR3 reads CASSLARTDTQYF. The CDR3 DNA reads as TGTGCCAGCAGTTTAGCGCGGACAGATACGCAGTATTTT.

The chain uses TRBV27 and TRBJ2-1; 13 bases fit TRBD2. V lost 5 bases to trimming and J lost 6 bases; unmatched junction nucleotides: 4. Germline CDR1 and CDR2: MNHEY and SMNVEV (reference sequence). The CDR3 has 15 amino acids. CDR3 nucleotides: TGTGCCAGCAGTCTACTAGCGGGAGGGGCCAATGAGCAGTTCTTC. Amino acid sequence: CASSLLAGGANEQFF.

V usage is TRBV3-1 (or the pseudogene TRBV3-2) and J usage is TRBJ1-2; perhaps TRBD1 as D (6 bases). V was pared by 4 bases and J by 4 bases, with 10 bases between. The CDR3 has 13 amino acids. Per the germline V gene, CDR1 is LGHDT and CDR2 is YNNKEL (reference sequence). The CDR3 sequence: CASSPQGPYGYTF. CDR3 DNA: TGTGCCAGCAGCCCACAGGGTCCCTATGGCTACACCTTC.

The rearrangement links TRBV7-2 to TRBJ2-1, with D possibly being TRBD2 (6 bases). The CDR3 covers 15 residues. Germline V gene data show CDR1 as SGHTA and CDR2 as FQGNSA. The V gene lost 2 bases and the J gene lost 14 bases, with 22 bases spanning the gap. The CDR3 DNA follows: TGTGCCAGCAGCTTACTAGGGATCAAGCGGGTGGGGAAGTTCTTC. This encodes CASSLLGIKRVGKFF. Filled out from reference TRBV7-2 and TRBJ2-1, the complete variable domain reads GAGVSQSPSNKVTEKGKDVELRCDPISGHTALYWYRQSLGQGLEFLIYFQGNSAPDKSGLPSDRFSAERTGGSVSTLTIQRTQQEDSAVYLCASSLLGIKRVGKFFGPGTRLTVL.

V and J are TRBV4-1 and TRBJ1-2; TRBD1 agrees at 8 bases. After removal of 0 bases from V and 1 base from J, the junction contained 7 bases not matched to a gene. Germline values: CDR1 MGHRA, CDR2 YSYEKL. CDR3 length equals 17 residues. In DNA form, the CDR3 reads TGCGCCAGCAGCCAAGATTTCCCACAGGGGGTTAACTATGGCTACACCTTC. It yields the protein CASSQDFPQGVNYGYTF.

V gene TRBV27 combines with J gene TRBJ2-7, with TRBD1 as a possible D gene (7 bases). V was cut by 8 bases and J by 2 bases, with 19 bases left in between. The CDR3 is made up of 15 amino acids. Germline lookup yields CDR1 MNHEY and CDR2 SMNVEV (reference sequence). CDR3 DNA sequence: TGTGCCAGCTCTCTCAGGGGGGAGAGCCCCTACGAGCAGTACTTC. It codes for CASSLRGESPYEQYF.

The chain has TRBV28 and TRBJ1-2; 12 nucleotides match TRBD1. Germline values: CDR1 MDHEN, CDR2 SYDVKM. This CDR3 contains 17 residues. Losses at the gene ends were 5 bases for V and 2 bases for J; bases not matched to a gene: 9. The CDR3 loop reads CASSPLGQGAGNYGYTF. The CDR3 coding sequence is TGTGCCAGCAGTCCCCTGGGACAGGGGGCGGGGAACTATGGCTACACCTTC.

The chain uses TRBV7-2 and TRBJ2-7; perhaps TRBD2 as D (5 bases). This CDR3 comprises 14 residues. The germline gives CDR1 SGHTA, CDR2 FQGNSA. V was shortened by 2 bases and J by 2 bases, with 10 bases between the two germline ends. The CDR3 loop reads CASSLQRSTYEQYF. The CDR3, as DNA: TGTGCCAGCAGCTTACAGCGGAGCACCTACGAGCAGTACTTC.

The chain combines TRBV4-3 with TRBJ2-7; a weak D match, TRBD2 (5 bases). V was clipped by 4 bases and J by 5 bases, with 18 bases between them. CDR1 is LGHNA and CDR2 is YSLEER in the germline V gene. The CDR3 has 15 residues. CDR3 sequence: CASSLTFRGPHEQYF. CDR3 DNA sequence: TGCGCCAGCAGCCTCACATTCAGAGGGCCACACGAGCAGTACTTC.

The V call is TRBV4-3, the J call TRBJ2-1; D unresolved. The germline V and J ends were trimmed by 0 bases and 9 bases, with 12 bases remaining between them. This CDR3 comprises 14 residues. Germline CDR1 LGHNA, CDR2 YSLEER. CDR3: CASSQDLEVTEQFF. CDR3 in DNA: TGCGCCAGCAGCCAAGATCTTGAGGTGACTGAGCAGTTCTTC.

The J gene is TRBJ2-1, the V gene TRBV4-3; TRBD2 matches at 13 bases. This CDR3 is built from 16 residues. The junction had 6 bases not matched to a gene; V was cut back by 0 bases and J by 10 bases. Germline values: CDR1 LGHNA, CDR2 YSLEER. The DNA of the CDR3 is TGCGCCAGCAGCCAAGATTTCGGACTAGCGGGAGTAGAGCAGTTCTTC. Its translation: CASSQDFGLAGVEQFF.

The chain carries TRBV7-2 and TRBJ1-1, with 7 bases matching TRBD1. The length of the CDR3 is 14 residues. Trimming at V came to 4 bases and at J to 4 bases, leaving 6 bases not matched to a gene. The germline V gene has CDR1 SGHTA and CDR2 FQGNSA. In nucleotides, the CDR3 is TGTGCCAGCAGCTCACAGGGGTCGGGCACTGAAGCTTTCTTT. Translated, it gives CASSSQGSGTEAFF. The complete variable domain, with remaining parts taken from reference TRBV7-2 and TRBJ1-1, reads GAGVSQSPSNKVTEKGKDVELRCDPISGHTALYWYRQSLGQGLEFLIYFQGNSAPDKSGLPSDRFSAERTGGSVSTLTIQRTQQEDSAVYLCASSSQGSGTEAFFGQGTRLTVV.

The rearrangement uses TRBV27 and TRBJ2-3; TRBD2 aligns across 12 bases. Germline V gene lookup returns CDR1 MNHEY and CDR2 SMNVEV (reference sequence). The CDR3 is 16 amino acids. Trimming removed 4 bases from V and 1 base from J; junction bases left unmatched: 3. The CDR3 protein is CASSSSGRAGTDTQYF. CDR3 DNA: TGTGCCAGCAGTTCTAGCGGGAGGGCCGGCACAGATACGCAGTATTTT.

V gene TRBV20-1 combines with J gene TRBJ2-7, with TRBD2 matching 10 bases. CDR1 and CDR2 from the germline V gene are DFQATT and SNEGSKA (reference sequence). This CDR3 has 14 residues. With V trimmed by 3 bases and J by 7 bases, 9 bases remained unmatched. CDR3 loop: CSASSLAGVGEQYF. In DNA, the CDR3 is TGCAGTGCTAGTTCGCTAGCGGGAGTGGGAGAGCAGTACTTC.

The CDR3 region has the DNA TGTGCCAGCAGCTTGGGGGGACTAGCGGGAGTTGAGCAGTTCTTC. Encoded protein: CASSLGGLAGVEQFF. V gene TRBV5-6 combines with J gene TRBJ2-1; 14 nucleotides align to TRBD2. V lost 0 bases to trimming and J lost 9 bases; unmatched junction nucleotides: 2. This CDR3 is 15 amino acids long. Germline CDR1 reads SGHDT; CDR2 reads YYEEEE. Filled out from reference TRBV5-6 and TRBJ2-1, the complete variable domain reads DAGVTQSPTHLIKTRGQQVTLRCSPKSGHDTVSWYQQALGQGPQFIFQYYEEEERQRGNFPDRFSGHQFPNYSSELNVNALLLGDSALYLCASSLGGLAGVEQFFGPGTRLTVL.

The gene calls are TRBV6-5 and TRBJ2-3; perhaps TRBD1 as D (5 bases). Looked up from germline, CDR1 is MNHEY and CDR2 is SVGAGI. This CDR3 comprises 15 residues. Deletions cut 8 bases from V and 2 bases from J, with 17 bases between. CDR3 region: CASSKAQGLTDTQYF. Here the CDR3 DNA reads TGTGCCAGCTCCAAAGCTCAGGGCCTCACAGATACGCAGTATTTT.

For the CDR3, the DNA is TGTGCCAGCAGCTTAGCGACCGGGACAGGGTACAATGAGCAGTTCTTC. Residues: CASSLATGTGYNEQFF. The chain links TRBV7-9 to TRBJ2-1, with 9 bases aligning to TRBD1. Germline V CDR1 and CDR2: SEHNR, FQNEAQ (reference sequence). Unmatched junction bases numbered 4, after V lost 0 bases and J lost 4 bases. This CDR3 is built from 16 residues.

The chain recombines TRBV29-1 with TRBJ2-7, with TRBD2 as a possible D gene (6 bases). Germline CDR1 SQVTM, CDR2 ANQGSEA. This CDR3 spans 13 amino acids. V shed 6 bases and J shed 1 base, with 13 bases lying between them. The CDR3 sequence: CSVIGSGSYEQYF. The DNA for the CDR3 is TGCAGCGTCATTGGTAGCGGTTCCTACGAGCAGTACTTC.

The genes are TRBV18 and TRBJ1-3, with TRBD1 matching over 8 bases. This CDR3 has 16 amino acids. Germline values: CDR1 KGHSH, CDR2 LQKENI. Unmatched junction bases numbered 8, after V lost 3 bases and J lost 4 bases. This chain's CDR3 is CASSPTEGQAGNTIYF. In nucleotides, the CDR3 is TGTGCCAGCTCACCCACAGAGGGACAGGCGGGAAACACCATATATTTT.

The CDR3 DNA is TGTGCCACCAGCAGAGATTGGCGGCTGAACACTGAAGCTTTCTTT. Its protein is CATSRDWRLNTEAFF. This chain connects TRBV15 to TRBJ1-1; D unclear. CDR1 and CDR2 (germline): LNHNV, YYDKDF (reference sequence). V was shortened by 0 bases and J by 0 bases, with 8 bases between the two germline ends. The length of the CDR3 is 15 residues.

In its sample, this clone was seen once. The sample contains more than one DNA sequence encoding this CDR3. The chain is built from TRBV7-2 and TRBJ1-5; weak D call: TRBD1 (6 bases). CDR1 and CDR2 (germline): SGHTA, FQGNSA. The V gene lost 1 base and the J gene lost 6 bases, with 10 bases spanning the gap. The CDR3 runs 14 residues. The CDR3 loop is CASSLDRVGQPQHF. The CDR3 nucleotides are TGTGCCAGCAGCTTAGACAGGGTTGGTCAGCCCCAGCATTTT.